The 8 T cell receptor beta chains given below trace back to one sample, sequenced in a study of blood T cell repertoires in COVID-19. TCRdb's table, derived via immunoSEQ multiplex PCR, lists solely in-frame clones and lacks some. The sample shows roughly 330,000 clones, about 89% of them seen only once. The sample was peripheral blood. These receptors originate from a man between 18 and 35 years old who had recovered from COVID-19.

V gene TRBV15 combines with J gene TRBJ2-5, with 7 bases matching TRBD1. V shed 3 bases, J shed 5 bases, and the junction held 9 bases outside the gene matches. This CDR3 region has 15 residues. CDR1 is LNHNV and CDR2 is YYDKDF in the germline V gene (reference sequence). The CDR3 sequence is CATSRQGGASETQYF. The CDR3 nucleotides are TGTGCCACCAGCAGGCAAGGGGGCGCGTCGGAGACCCAGTACTTC.

V and J are TRBV2 and TRBJ2-5; the D gene is possibly TRBD2 (6 bases). There are 15 residues in the CDR3. V gave up 3 bases and J gave up 5 bases, with 16 bases separating them. Germline V gene lookup returns CDR1 SNHLY and CDR2 FYNNEI. The CDR3 DNA reads as TGTGCCAGCAGTGACGGCGGCGGGGTAGGGGAGACCCAGTACTTC. Amino acid sequence: CASSDGGGVGETQYF.

The rearrangement joins TRBV9 to TRBJ2-3, with 14 nucleotides matching TRBD2. This CDR3 spans 16 amino acids. The V gene's germline CDR1 is SGDLS and CDR2 YYNGEE. The V gene end was trimmed by 2 bases and the J gene end by 6 bases; junction bases not matched to a gene: 5. Here the CDR3 reads CASSVTGTSGSDTQYF. Written as DNA, the CDR3 is TGTGCCAGCAGCGTGACCGGGACTAGCGGGAGTGATACGCAGTATTTT.

The chain carries TRBV5-1 and TRBJ1-1; maybe TRBD1 (5 bases). The germline CDR1 and CDR2 sequences are SGHRS and YFSETQ. The CDR3 is 13 residues long. V was pared by 4 bases and J by 1 base, with 8 bases between. CDR3: CASSIGQNTEAFF. The CDR3 coding sequence is TGCGCCAGCAGCATCGGACAGAACACTGAAGCTTTCTTT.

The chain couples TRBV6-2 or TRBV6-3 to TRBJ1-1, with D maybe TRBD1 (6 bases). In germline, CDR1 is MNHEY, CDR2 SVGEGT. Trimming stripped 1 base from V and 8 bases from J, with 8 bases between. The length of the CDR3 is 12 residues. The CDR3 DNA reads as TGTGCCAGCAGTTACTTGCAGGGGGAAGCTTTCTTT. Its translation is CASSYLQGEAFF.

The chain combines TRBV7-6 with TRBJ2-7; weak D call: TRBD1 (7 bases). With 1 base removed from V and 7 bases from J, the gap between germline ends came to 11 bases. This CDR3 is 13 amino acids long. Germline CDR1 and CDR2: SGHVS and FNYEAQ. The CDR3 nucleotides are TGTGCCAGCAGCTTAGAGGGGGCGGGGGAGCAGTACTTC. It is translated as CASSLEGAGEQYF.

This sequence joins TRBV29-1 and TRBJ2-7; no definite D call. Germline values: CDR1 SQVTM, CDR2 ANQGSEA. The CDR3 consists of 13 residues. V lost 4 bases, J lost 0 bases, and 10 bases lay in between. CDR3: CSVAPPSSYEQYF. CDR3 DNA: TGCAGCGTTGCACCCCCGAGCTCCTACGAGCAGTACTTC.

In its sample, this clone was seen once. The CDR3 nucleotides read TGTGCCAGCAGGGGGGGACTGACTTTTCCCCAGTACTTC. It yields the protein CASRGGLTFPQYF. The chain combines TRBV14 with TRBJ2-5; D possibly corresponds to TRBD2 (6 bases). Germline V gene sequence: CDR1 SGHDN, CDR2 FVKESK. Trimming cost V 6 bases and J 9 bases, with 17 bases left between them. This CDR3 region has 13 residues.